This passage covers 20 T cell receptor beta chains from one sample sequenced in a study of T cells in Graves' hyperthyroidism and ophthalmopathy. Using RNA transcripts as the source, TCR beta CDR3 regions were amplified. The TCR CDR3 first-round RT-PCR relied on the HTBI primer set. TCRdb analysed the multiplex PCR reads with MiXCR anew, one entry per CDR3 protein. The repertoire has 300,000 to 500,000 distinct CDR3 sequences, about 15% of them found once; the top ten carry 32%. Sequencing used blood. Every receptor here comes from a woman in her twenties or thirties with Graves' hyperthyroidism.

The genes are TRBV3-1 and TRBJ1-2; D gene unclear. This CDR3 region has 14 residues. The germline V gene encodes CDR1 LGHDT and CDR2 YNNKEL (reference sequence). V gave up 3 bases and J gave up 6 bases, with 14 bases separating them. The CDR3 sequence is CASSQLTVRNGYTF. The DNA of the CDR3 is TGTGCCAGCAGCCAGTTAACGGTCCGGAATGGCTACACCTTC. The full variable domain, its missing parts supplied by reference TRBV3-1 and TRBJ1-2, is DTAVSQTPKYLVTQMGNDKSIKCEQNLGHDTMYWYKQDSKKFLKIMFSYNNKELIINETVPNRFSPKSPDKAHLNLHINSLELGDSAVYFCASSQLTVRNGYTFGSGTRLTVV.

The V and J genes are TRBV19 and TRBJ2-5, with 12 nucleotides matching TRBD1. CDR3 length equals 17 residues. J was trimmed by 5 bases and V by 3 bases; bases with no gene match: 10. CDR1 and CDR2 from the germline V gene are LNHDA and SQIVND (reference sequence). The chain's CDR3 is CASSIYPGQGARETQYF. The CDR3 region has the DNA TGTGCCAGTAGTATCTATCCGGGACAGGGGGCGCGGGAGACCCAGTACTTC.

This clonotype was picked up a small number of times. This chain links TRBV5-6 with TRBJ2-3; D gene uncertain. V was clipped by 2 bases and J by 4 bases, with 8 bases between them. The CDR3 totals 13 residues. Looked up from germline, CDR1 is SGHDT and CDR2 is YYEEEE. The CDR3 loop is CASSLPPSDTQYF. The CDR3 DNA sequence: TGTGCCAGCAGCTTACCCCCGTCAGATACGCAGTATTTT.

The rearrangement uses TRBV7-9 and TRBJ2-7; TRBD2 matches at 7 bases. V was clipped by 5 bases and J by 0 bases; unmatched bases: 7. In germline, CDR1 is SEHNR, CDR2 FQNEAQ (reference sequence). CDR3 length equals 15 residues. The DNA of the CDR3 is TGTGCCAGCAGCATTAGCGGGTACCCCTCCTACGAGCAGTACTTC. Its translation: CASSISGYPSYEQYF.

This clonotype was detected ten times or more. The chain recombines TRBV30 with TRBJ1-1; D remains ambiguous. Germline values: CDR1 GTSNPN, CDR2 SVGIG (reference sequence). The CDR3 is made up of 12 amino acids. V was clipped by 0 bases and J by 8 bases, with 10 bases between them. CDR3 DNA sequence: TGTGCCTGGAGTGTACCTTACTCCGAAGCTTTCTTT. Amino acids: CAWSVPYSEAFF. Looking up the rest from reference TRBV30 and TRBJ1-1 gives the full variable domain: SQTIHQWPATLVQPVGSPLSLECTVEGTSNPNLYWYRQAAGRGLQLLFYSVGIGQISSEVPQNLSASRPQDRQFILSSKKLLLSDSGFYLCAWSVPYSEAFFGQGTRLTVV.

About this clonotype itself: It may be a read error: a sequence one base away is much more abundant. DNA of the CDR3: TGTGCCAGCAGTTTCGGCACCAATCAGCCCCAGTATTTT. It encodes CASSFGTNQPQYF. This chain connects TRBV12-3 or TRBV12-4 to TRBJ1-5; the D is unclear. The J call may be incorrect, as the DNA end agrees better with TRBJ2-3. The CDR3 loop spans 13 amino acids.

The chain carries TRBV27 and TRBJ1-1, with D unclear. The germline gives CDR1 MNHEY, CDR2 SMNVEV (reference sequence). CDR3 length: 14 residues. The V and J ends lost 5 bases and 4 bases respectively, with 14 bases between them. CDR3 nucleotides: TGTGCCAGCAGTCAGCTGTGGGAGAGCACTGAAGCTTTCTTT. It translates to CASSQLWESTEAFF.

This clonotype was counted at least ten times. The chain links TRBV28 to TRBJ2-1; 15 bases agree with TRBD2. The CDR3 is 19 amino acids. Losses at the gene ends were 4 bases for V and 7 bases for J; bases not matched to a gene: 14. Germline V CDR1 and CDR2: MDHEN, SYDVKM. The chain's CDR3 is CASSSGLAGGPGMVNEQFF. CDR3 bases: TGTGCCAGCAGTTCAGGACTAGCGGGAGGGCCCGGTATGGTTAATGAGCAGTTCTTC.

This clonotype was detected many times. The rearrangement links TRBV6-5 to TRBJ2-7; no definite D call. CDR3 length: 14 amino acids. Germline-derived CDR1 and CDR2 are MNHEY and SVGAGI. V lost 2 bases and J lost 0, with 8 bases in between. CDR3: CASSYRRASYEQYF. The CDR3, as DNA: TGTGCCAGCAGTTACCGCCGGGCCTCCTACGAGCAGTACTTC.

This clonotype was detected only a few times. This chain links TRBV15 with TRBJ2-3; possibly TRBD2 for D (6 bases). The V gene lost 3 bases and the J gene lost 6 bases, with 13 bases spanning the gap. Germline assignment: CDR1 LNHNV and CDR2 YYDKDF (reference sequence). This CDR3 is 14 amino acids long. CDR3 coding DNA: TGTGCCACCAGCAGGGACTATGGTGACGATACGCAGTATTTT. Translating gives CATSRDYGDDTQYF. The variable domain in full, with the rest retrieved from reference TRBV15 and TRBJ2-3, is DAMVIQNPRYQVTQFGKPVTLSCSQTLNHNVMYWYQQKSSQAPKLLFHYYDKDFNNEADTPDNFQSRRPNTSFCFLDIRSPGLGDTAMYLCATSRDYGDDTQYFGPGTRLTVL.

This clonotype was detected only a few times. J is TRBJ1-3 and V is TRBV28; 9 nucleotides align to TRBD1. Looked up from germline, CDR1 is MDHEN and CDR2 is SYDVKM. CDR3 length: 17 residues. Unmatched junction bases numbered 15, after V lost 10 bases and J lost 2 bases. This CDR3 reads CATPGRDREKAGNTIYF. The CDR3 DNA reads TGTGCCACCCCAGGGAGGGACAGGGAAAAAGCTGGAAACACCATATATTTT.

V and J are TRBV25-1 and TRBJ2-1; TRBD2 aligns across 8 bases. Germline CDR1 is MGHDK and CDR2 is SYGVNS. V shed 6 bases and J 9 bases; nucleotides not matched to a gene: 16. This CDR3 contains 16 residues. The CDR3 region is CASSVEWGTRSGEQFF. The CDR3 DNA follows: TGTGCCAGCAGCGTTGAGTGGGGGACTAGAAGCGGTGAGCAGTTCTTC.

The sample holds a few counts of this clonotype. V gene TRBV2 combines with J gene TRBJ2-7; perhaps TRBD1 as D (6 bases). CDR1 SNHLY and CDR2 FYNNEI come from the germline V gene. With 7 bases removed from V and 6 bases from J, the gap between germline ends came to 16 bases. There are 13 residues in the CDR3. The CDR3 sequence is CASTDRLPVEQYF. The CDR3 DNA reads TGTGCCAGCACGGACAGACTACCCGTCGAGCAGTACTTC.

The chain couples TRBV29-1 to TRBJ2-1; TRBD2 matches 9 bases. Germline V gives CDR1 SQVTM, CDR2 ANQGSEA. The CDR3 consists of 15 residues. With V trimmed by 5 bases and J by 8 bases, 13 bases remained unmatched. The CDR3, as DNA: TGCAGCGTTACCCCGGGACTAGCTGTTTTCTATGAGCAGTTCTTC. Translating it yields CSVTPGLAVFYEQFF.

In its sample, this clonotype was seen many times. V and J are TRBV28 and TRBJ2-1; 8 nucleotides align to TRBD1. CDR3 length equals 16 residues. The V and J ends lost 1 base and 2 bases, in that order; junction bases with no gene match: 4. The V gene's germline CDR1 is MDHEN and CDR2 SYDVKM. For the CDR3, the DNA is TGTGCCAGCAGTTTATCAGGACAGGGAACCTACAATGAGCAGTTCTTC. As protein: CASSLSGQGTYNEQFF. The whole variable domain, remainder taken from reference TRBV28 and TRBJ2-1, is DVKVTQSSRYLVKRTGEKVFLECVQDMDHENMFWYRQDPGLGLRLIYFSYDVKMKEKGDIPEGYSVSREKKERFSLILESASTNQTSMYLCASSLSGQGTYNEQFFGPGTRLTVL.

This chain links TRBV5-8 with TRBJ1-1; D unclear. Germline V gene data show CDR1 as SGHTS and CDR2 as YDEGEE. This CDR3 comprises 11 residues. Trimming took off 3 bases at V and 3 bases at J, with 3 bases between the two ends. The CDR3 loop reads CASSWDTEAFF. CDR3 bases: TGTGCCAGCAGCTGGGACACTGAAGCTTTCTTT.

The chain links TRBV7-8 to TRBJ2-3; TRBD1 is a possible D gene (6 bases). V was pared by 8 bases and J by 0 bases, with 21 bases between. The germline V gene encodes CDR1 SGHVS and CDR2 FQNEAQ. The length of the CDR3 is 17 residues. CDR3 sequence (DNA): TGTGCCAGCTGCAAAAACAGGGCTCCCTTTAGCACAGATACGCAGTATTTT. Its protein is CASCKNRAPFSTDTQYF.

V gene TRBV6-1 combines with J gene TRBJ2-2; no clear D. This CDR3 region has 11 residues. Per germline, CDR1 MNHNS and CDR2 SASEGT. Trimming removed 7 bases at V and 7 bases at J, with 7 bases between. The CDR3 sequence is CASNLHGELFF. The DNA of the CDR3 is TGTGCCAGCAACTTACACGGGGAGCTGTTTTTT.

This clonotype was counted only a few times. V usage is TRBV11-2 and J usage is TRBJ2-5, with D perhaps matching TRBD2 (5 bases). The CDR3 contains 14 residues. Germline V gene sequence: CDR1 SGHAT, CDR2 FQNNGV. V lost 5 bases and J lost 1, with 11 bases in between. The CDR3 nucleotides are TGTGCCAGCAGCCTAGCCGTAACCCAAGAGACCCAGTACTTC. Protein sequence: CASSLAVTQETQYF. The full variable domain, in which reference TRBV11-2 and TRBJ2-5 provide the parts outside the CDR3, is EAGVAQSPRYKIIEKRQSVAFWCNPISGHATLYWYQQILGQGPKLLIQFQNNGVVDDSQLPKDRFSAERLKGVDSTLKIQPAKLEDSAVYLCASSLAVTQETQYFGPGTRLLVL.

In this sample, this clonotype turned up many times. CDR3 sequence reads: CSVRRGNMETQYF. CDR3 nucleotide sequence: TGCAGCGTACGCAGGGGAAACATGGAGACCCAGTACTTC. The rearrangement uses TRBV29-1 and TRBJ2-5; TRBD1 is a possible D gene (6 bases). Trimming removed 6 bases at V and 5 bases at J, with 16 bases between. Per germline, CDR1 SQVTM and CDR2 ANQGSEA. This CDR3 comprises 13 residues.